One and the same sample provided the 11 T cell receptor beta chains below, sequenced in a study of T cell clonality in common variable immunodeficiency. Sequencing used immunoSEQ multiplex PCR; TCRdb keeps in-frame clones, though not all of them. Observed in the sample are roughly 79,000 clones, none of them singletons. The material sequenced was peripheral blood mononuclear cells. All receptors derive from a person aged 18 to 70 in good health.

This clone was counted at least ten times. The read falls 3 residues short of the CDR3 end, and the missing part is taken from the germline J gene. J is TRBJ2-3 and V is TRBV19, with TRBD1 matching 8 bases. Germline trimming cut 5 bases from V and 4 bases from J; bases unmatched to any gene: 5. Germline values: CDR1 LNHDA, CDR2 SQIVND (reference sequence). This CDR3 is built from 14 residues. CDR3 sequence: CASSDGQGSDTQYF. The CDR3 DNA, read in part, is TGTGCCAGTAGTGACGGACAGGGATCAGATACG.

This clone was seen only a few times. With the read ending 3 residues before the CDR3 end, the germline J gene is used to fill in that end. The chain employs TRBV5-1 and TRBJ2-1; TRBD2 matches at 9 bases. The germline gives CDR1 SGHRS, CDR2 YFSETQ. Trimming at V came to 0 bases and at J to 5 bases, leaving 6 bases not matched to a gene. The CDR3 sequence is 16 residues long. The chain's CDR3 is CASSLGAGGGNNEQFF. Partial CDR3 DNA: TGCGCCAGCAGCTTGGGAGCGGGAGGAGGGAACAATGAG. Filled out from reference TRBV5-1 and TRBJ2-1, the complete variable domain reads KAGVTQTPRYLIKTRGQQVTLSCSPISGHRSVSWYQQTPGQGLQFLFEYFSETQRNKGNFPGRFSGRQFSNSRSEMNVSTLELGDSALYLCASSLGAGGGNNEQFFGPGTRLTVL.

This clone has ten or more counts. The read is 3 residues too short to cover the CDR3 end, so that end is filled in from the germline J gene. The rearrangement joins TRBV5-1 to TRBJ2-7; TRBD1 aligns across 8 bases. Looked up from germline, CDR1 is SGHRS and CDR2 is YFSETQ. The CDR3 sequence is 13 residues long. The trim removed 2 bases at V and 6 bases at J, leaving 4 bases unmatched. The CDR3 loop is CASSLIQGGEQYF. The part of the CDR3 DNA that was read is TGCGCCAGCAGCTTAATACAGGGGGGCGAG.

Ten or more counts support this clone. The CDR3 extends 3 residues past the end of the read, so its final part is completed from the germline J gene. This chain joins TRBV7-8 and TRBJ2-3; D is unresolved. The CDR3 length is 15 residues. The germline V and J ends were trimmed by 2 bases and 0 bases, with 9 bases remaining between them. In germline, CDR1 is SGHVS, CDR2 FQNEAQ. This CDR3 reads CASSLSDLSTDTQYF. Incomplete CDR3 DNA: TGTGCCAGCAGCTTAAGCGACCTCAGCACAGATACG.

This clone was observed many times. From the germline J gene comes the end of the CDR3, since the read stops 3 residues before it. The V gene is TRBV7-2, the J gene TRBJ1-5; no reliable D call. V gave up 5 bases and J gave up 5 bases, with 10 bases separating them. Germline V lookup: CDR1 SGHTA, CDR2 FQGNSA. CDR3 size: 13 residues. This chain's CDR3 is CASSPAGDQPQHF. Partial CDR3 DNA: TGTGCCAGCAGCCCTGCGGGTGATCAGCCC.

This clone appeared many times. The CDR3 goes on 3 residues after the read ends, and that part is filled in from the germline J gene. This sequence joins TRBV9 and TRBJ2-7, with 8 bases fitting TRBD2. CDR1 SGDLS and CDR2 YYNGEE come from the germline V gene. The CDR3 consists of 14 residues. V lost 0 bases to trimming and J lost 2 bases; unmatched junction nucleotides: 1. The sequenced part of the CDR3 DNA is TGTGCCAGCAGCGTAGGAGCGGGAGCCTACGAG. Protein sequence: CASSVGAGAYE. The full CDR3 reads CASSVGAGAYEQYF.

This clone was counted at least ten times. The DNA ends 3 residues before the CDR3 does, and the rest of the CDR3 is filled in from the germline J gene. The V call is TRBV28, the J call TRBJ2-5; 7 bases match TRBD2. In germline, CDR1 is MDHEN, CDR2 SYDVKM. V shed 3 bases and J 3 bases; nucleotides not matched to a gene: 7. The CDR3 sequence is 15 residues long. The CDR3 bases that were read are TGTGCCAGCAGTTTTGACGCGGGAGAGGAAGAGACC. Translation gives CASSFDAGEEET. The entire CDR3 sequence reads CASSFDAGEEETQYF.

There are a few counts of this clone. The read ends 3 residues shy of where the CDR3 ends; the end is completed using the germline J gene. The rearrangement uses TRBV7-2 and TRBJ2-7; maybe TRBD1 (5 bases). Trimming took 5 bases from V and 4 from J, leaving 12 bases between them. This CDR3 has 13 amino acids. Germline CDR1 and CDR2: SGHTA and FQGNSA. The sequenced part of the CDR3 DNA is TGTGCCAGCAGCCGAATTAGACAGTACGAG. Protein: CASSRIRQYE. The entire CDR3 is CASSRIRQYEQYF.

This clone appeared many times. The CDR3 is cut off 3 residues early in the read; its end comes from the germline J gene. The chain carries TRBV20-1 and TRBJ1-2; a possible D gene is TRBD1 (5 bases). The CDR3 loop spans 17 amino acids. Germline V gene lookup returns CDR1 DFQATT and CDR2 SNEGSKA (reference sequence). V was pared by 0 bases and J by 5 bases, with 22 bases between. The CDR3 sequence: CSARDFPKAGKRYGYTF. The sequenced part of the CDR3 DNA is TGCAGTGCTAGAGATTTCCCTAAGGCAGGGAAGAGATATGGC.

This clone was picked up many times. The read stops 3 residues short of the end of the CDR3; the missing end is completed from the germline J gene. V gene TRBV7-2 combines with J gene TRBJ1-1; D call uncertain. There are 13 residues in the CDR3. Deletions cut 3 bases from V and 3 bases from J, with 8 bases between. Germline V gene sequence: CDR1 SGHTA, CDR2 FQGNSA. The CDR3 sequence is CASSFRRDTEAFF. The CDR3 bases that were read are TGTGCCAGCAGCTTCCGGAGGGACACTGAA.

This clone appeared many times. CDR3 DNA (partial): TGTGCCAGCCGGACAGGGGGTTTCGGAAGCAATCAGCCC. This gives the protein CASRTGGFGSNQP. In full, the CDR3 reads CASRTGGFGSNQPQHF. This chain uses TRBV2 with TRBJ1-5, with 10 positions matching TRBD1. From the germline J gene comes the end of the CDR3, since the read stops 3 residues before it. Germline V gene data show CDR1 as SNHLY and CDR2 as FYNNEI. This CDR3 is 16 amino acids long. Germline trimming cut 8 bases from V and 1 base from J; bases unmatched to any gene: 8. Full variable domain (missing parts from reference TRBV2 and TRBJ1-5): EPEVTQTPSHQVTQMGQEVILRCVPISNHLYFYWYRQILGQKVEFLVSFYNNEISEKSEIFDDQFSVERPDGSNFTLKIRSTKLEDSAMYFCASRTGGFGSNQPQHFGDGTRLSIL.